This passage covers 28 T cell receptor beta chains from one sample sequenced in a study of shared clonotypes between healthy human individuals (TCRdb year 2020). The library relied on the immunoSEQ multiplex PCR assay. This immuneACCESS table, as held by TCRdb, lists in-frame sequences with V and J called but not all clones. Of the missing ones, under half trace to an unresolved V gene in checked studies; the others have no known cause. A total of roughly 490,000 clones appear in this sample, roughly four fifths of them only once. Over 10% of the sample is in the top ten clones. The sample comprised PBMCs. The receptors shown here come from a woman aged 35 to 49 in good health. Some clones in this sample may be carry-over from other donors' samples.

To note about this clone: A single base separates this from a much larger clone, so it may be a read error. V usage is TRBV30 and J usage is TRBJ1-2, with 9 bases fitting TRBD1. Trimming at V came to 4 bases and at J to 6 bases, leaving 9 bases not matched to a gene. Germline lookup yields CDR1 GTSNPN and CDR2 SVGIG (reference sequence). The length of the CDR3 is 14 residues. CDR3 sequence reads: CAWKMTGGNHGYTF. The CDR3 nucleotides read TGTGCCTGGAAGATGACAGGGGGAAACCATGGCTACACCTTC.

As regards this clone: The identical CDR3 is also encoded by other nucleotide sequences in the sample. The rearrangement uses TRBV19 and TRBJ2-6; D gene uncertain. Trimming removed 1 base from V and 0 bases from J, with 4 bases in between. The germline gives CDR1 LNHDA, CDR2 SQIVND (reference sequence). CDR3 length: 15 residues. CDR3 sequence: CASSIGGSGANVLTF. The CDR3 DNA follows: TGTGCCAGTAGTATAGGGGGCTCTGGGGCCAACGTCCTGACTTTC.

The V gene is TRBV27, the J gene TRBJ1-2; D perhaps matches TRBD1 (6 bases). Per germline, CDR1 MNHEY and CDR2 SMNVEV (reference sequence). The CDR3 is made up of 15 amino acids. Trimming removed 6 bases at V and 1 base at J, with 15 bases between. Here the CDR3 reads CASRFAGANNYGYTF. CDR3 DNA sequence: TGTGCCAGCAGATTTGCAGGGGCCAATAACTATGGCTACACCTTC.

On this clone itself: Just one base apart from a much larger clone, this may be a read error. Other nucleotide sequences from this sample produce the same CDR3. The chain carries TRBV28 and TRBJ2-7, with D perhaps being TRBD1 or TRBD2 (6 bases each). Germline V CDR1 and CDR2: MDHEN, SYDVKM. The CDR3 runs 11 residues. CDR3 nucleotides: TGCGCCATCATTAGGGGGGACGAGCAGTACTTC. Amino acids: CAIIRGDEQYF.

The chain links TRBV5-8 to TRBJ1-2, with D maybe TRBD1 (6 bases). The CDR3 loop spans 14 amino acids. Per the germline V gene, CDR1 is SGHTS and CDR2 is YDEGEE. With 4 bases removed from V and 5 bases from J, the gap between germline ends came to 15 bases. The CDR3 is CASSPYRDGYGYTF. Written as DNA, the CDR3 is TGTGCCAGCAGCCCGTACAGGGACGGGTATGGCTACACCTTC.

This clone was detected a few times. Other DNA sequences from this sample encode an identical CDR3 as well. V and J are TRBV5-1 and TRBJ1-2; TRBD1 aligns across 10 bases. The CDR3 is 14 residues long. Unmatched junction bases numbered 4, after V lost 2 bases and J lost 6 bases. Germline loops: CDR1 SGHRS, CDR2 YFSETQ. The CDR3 DNA reads as TGCGCCAGCAGCTTCTCAGGGACAGGGGATGGCTACACCTTC. Amino acids: CASSFSGTGDGYTF.

The chain recombines TRBV6-1 with TRBJ1-2; 8 positions agree with TRBD1. This CDR3 comprises 15 residues. Trimming took 4 bases from V and 5 from J; bases not matched to a gene: 9. Germline CDR1 and CDR2: MNHNS and SASEGT. CDR3 loop: CASSGRPDRGYGYTF. Written as DNA, the CDR3 is TGTGCCAGCAGTGGCCGGCCCGACAGGGGTTATGGCTACACCTTC.

V is TRBV7-3 and J is TRBJ1-2; TRBD1 matches 8 bases. Trimming removed 2 bases from V and 8 bases from J; junction bases left unmatched: 7. Germline lookup yields CDR1 SGHTA and CDR2 FQGTGA. The CDR3 length is 14 residues. Here the CDR3 DNA reads TGTGCCAGCAGCTTATCAGGGGGCGAAGAAGGCTACACCTTC. This encodes CASSLSGGEEGYTF.

The V call is TRBV5-1, the J call TRBJ1-2, with a possible D match to TRBD1 (5 bases). Germline loops: CDR1 SGHRS, CDR2 YFSETQ. This CDR3 has 15 amino acids. V was clipped by 9 bases and J by 2 bases, with 20 bases between them. In DNA form, the CDR3 reads TGCGCCAAAATCAGCGGGACCGCGATCAACTATGGCTACACCTTC. Translated: CAKISGTAINYGYTF.

This clone came up a few times. This is likely a read error, given that the CDR3 carries no conserved phenylalanine or tryptophan at its end. The V and J genes are TRBV30 and TRBJ1-2, with D unclear. V was shortened by 6 bases and J by 6 bases, with 23 bases between the two germline ends. Germline V CDR1 and CDR2: GTSNPN, SVGIG (reference sequence). CDR3 size: 15 residues. This CDR3 is CACLWGSGEVHGYTS. The CDR3 DNA is TGTGCCTGCCTCTGGGGTTCCGGGGAAGTCCATGGCTACACCTCC.

Regarding this clone: Other nucleotide sequences from this sample produce the same CDR3. This sequence joins TRBV25-1 and TRBJ2-1; D not resolved. V lost 1 base and J 1 base, leaving 2 bases between the germline ends. Germline loops: CDR1 MGHDK, CDR2 SYGVNS. This CDR3 spans 13 amino acids. CDR3 in DNA: TGTGCCAGCAGTGAATCTTCCTACAATGAGCAGTTCTTC. It translates to CASSESSYNEQFF.

The CDR3 reads CASSMLLAGTRELFF. The CDR3 coding sequence is TGTGCCAGTAGTATGCTACTAGCGGGGACAAGGGAGCTGTTTTTT. The V call is TRBV19, the J call TRBJ2-2; 10 nucleotides line up with TRBD2. The CDR3 runs to 15 residues. V was pared by 3 bases and J by 9 bases, with 7 bases of the junction left unmatched. The germline V gene encodes CDR1 LNHDA and CDR2 SQIVND (reference sequence).

The rearrangement joins TRBV5-5 to TRBJ1-2; D is undetermined. The CDR3 loop spans 14 amino acids. Germline V CDR1 and CDR2: SGHKS, YYEKEE (reference sequence). Trimming removed 4 bases from V and 0 bases from J, with 10 bases in between. In DNA, the CDR3 is TGTGCCAGCAGCCCAGACGGGGCTAACTATGGCTACACCTTC. Translated: CASSPDGANYGYTF.

This clone was recorded many times. CDR3 nucleotide sequence: TGTGCCAGCAGCGTAGACGACAAAGCCTACGAGCAGTACTTC. It is translated as CASSVDDKAYEQYF. The chain uses TRBV9 and TRBJ2-7; D remains unclear. Germline CDR1 and CDR2: SGDLS and YYNGEE. The CDR3 extends over 14 amino acids. V lost 0 bases, J lost 2 bases, and 9 bases lay in between.

In its sample, this clone was seen a few times. The chain is built from TRBV27 and TRBJ1-2; TRBD1 matches at 11 bases. Germline V gene lookup returns CDR1 MNHEY and CDR2 SMNVEV (reference sequence). There are 15 residues in the CDR3. V shed 6 bases and J 4 bases; nucleotides not matched to a gene: 7. The CDR3 DNA sequence: TGTGCCAGCAGACCCTGGACAGGGGGCGTCTATGGCTACACCTTC. Its translation: CASRPWTGGVYGYTF.

The sample holds a few counts of this clone. The rearrangement links TRBV6-1 to TRBJ2-1, with TRBD2 matching 9 bases. V shed 5 bases, J shed 4 bases, and the junction held 6 bases outside the gene matches. From germline, CDR1 is MNHNS and CDR2 SASEGT. The CDR3 contains 15 residues. The CDR3 region is CASSLIAGAYNEQFF. The CDR3 nucleotides read TGTGCCAGCAGTTTAATAGCGGGAGCATACAATGAGCAGTTCTTC.

This clone has a handful of counts. The rearrangement uses TRBV11-2 and TRBJ1-4; possible D gene TRBD1, 6 bases. The V end lost 5 bases, the J end lost 7 bases, and 14 bases lay between the germline ends. The germline CDR1 and CDR2 sequences are SGHAT and FQNNGV. The CDR3 loop spans 14 amino acids. CDR3 in DNA: TGTGCCAGCAGCCGGGGGGCCCACCCTGAAAAACTGTTTTTT. This sequence encodes CASSRGAHPEKLFF.

V is TRBV5-4 and J is TRBJ2-5; 7 bases agree with TRBD1. Germline lookup yields CDR1 SGHNT and CDR2 YYREEE (reference sequence). Trimming took 4 bases from V and 3 from J; bases not matched to a gene: 3. CDR3 length equals 13 residues. CDR3 in amino acids: CASSITGEETQYF. The CDR3 DNA is TGTGCCAGCAGCATAACAGGGGAAGAGACCCAGTACTTC. The variable domain in full, with the rest retrieved from reference TRBV5-4 and TRBJ2-5, is ETGVTQSPTHLIKTRGQQVTLRCSSQSGHNTVSWYQQALGQGPQFIFQYYREEENGRGNFPPRFSGLQFPNYSSELNVNALELDDSALYLCASSITGEETQYFGPGTRLLVL.

This chain connects TRBV29-1 to TRBJ1-2; 8 bases line up with TRBD1. The CDR3 is 14 amino acids. Germline V gene data show CDR1 as SQVTM and CDR2 as ANQGSEA. V was clipped by 3 bases and J by 4 bases; unmatched bases: 7. This chain's CDR3 is CSVEREQGGYGYTF. CDR3 nucleotides: TGCAGCGTTGAGCGAGAACAGGGGGGCTATGGCTACACCTTC.

There are a few counts of this clone. Compared with germline, one end of the junction differs, possibly owing to a read error. The chain recombines TRBV2 with TRBJ2-7; a weak D match, TRBD1 (6 bases). Germline CDR1 reads SNHLY; CDR2 reads FYNNEI. CDR3 size: 15 residues. The CDR3: CASSVPLRGHYEQCF. The CDR3 DNA sequence: TGTGCCAGCAGTGTCCCCCTGAGGGGACACTACGAGCAGTGCTTC.

CDR3 loop: CASSARQGLGREKLFF. The CDR3 nucleotides are TGTGCCAGCAGCGCAAGACAGGGGTTGGGGCGTGAAAAACTGTTTTTT. This rearrangement joins TRBV7-8 to TRBJ1-4, with TRBD1 matching over 8 bases. Trimming took 5 bases from V and 7 from J; bases not matched to a gene: 12. CDR3 length: 16 residues. CDR1 is SGHVS and CDR2 is FQNEAQ in the germline V gene.

The CDR3 spells CASSLNGGPGNTIYF. CDR3 DNA: TGCGCCAGCAGCTTGAATGGCGGACCTGGAAACACCATATATTTT. This sequence joins TRBV5-1 and TRBJ1-3; D gene ambiguous. The CDR3 has 15 amino acids. Germline V gene sequence: CDR1 SGHRS, CDR2 YFSETQ. V was cut by 1 base and J by 2 bases, with 10 bases left in between.

This clone occurred a few times. Other DNA sequences in the sample encode the same CDR3. In nucleotides, the CDR3 is TGTGCCAGCAGCGTAGAAGGGACTAGAGGGAATGAGCAGTTCTTC. This translates into CASSVEGTRGNEQFF. This chain uses TRBV9 with TRBJ2-1; 8 nucleotides align to TRBD2. Trimming took 0 bases from V and 7 from J; bases not matched to a gene: 6. This CDR3 has 15 residues. The V gene's germline CDR1 is SGDLS and CDR2 YYNGEE.

V usage is TRBV27 and J usage is TRBJ2-1, with D possibly matching TRBD2 (5 bases). The CDR3 covers 14 residues. CDR1 and CDR2 from the germline V gene are MNHEY and SMNVEV (reference sequence). The V end lost 0 bases, the J end lost 10 bases, and 13 bases lay between the germline ends. The CDR3 DNA sequence: TGTGCCAGCAGTTTATCTTTCGGAGCTAGCGAGCAGTTCTTC. This codes for CASSLSFGASEQFF.

The chain is built from TRBV11-2 and TRBJ2-5; 8 bases line up with TRBD2. Germline V gives CDR1 SGHAT, CDR2 FQNNGV. This CDR3 has 16 residues. J gave up 4 bases and V 2 bases, and 9 bases lay outside the gene matches. CDR3 nucleotide sequence: TGTGCCAGCAGCTTACAAGCGGGAGTAATTGGAGAGACCCAGTACTTC. It yields the protein CASSLQAGVIGETQYF.

J is TRBJ2-7 and V is TRBV10-3; the D call may be TRBD1 or TRBD2 (5 bases each). This CDR3 is built from 13 residues. V was shortened by 10 bases and J by 3 bases, with 16 bases between the two germline ends. CDR1 and CDR2 (germline): ENHRY, SYGVKD. CDR3 protein: CATQPAGSYEQYF. As DNA, the CDR3 is TGTGCCACACAGCCCGCAGGGAGCTACGAGCAGTACTTC.

This chain joins TRBV27 and TRBJ2-3, with 9 bases matching TRBD1. CDR1 and CDR2 from the germline V gene are MNHEY and SMNVEV (reference sequence). The CDR3 runs to 16 residues. J gave up 4 bases and V 5 bases, and 10 bases lay outside the gene matches. The DNA for the CDR3 is TGTGCCAGCAGTCCAGTGGACAGGGGCGTTTCAGATACGCAGTATTTT. Protein product: CASSPVDRGVSDTQYF.

This clone was seen many times. This chain uses TRBV7-6 with TRBJ1-3; no reliable D call. CDR1 is SGHVS, CDR2 FNYEAQ, per germline. The ends were cut back, 4 bases at V and 4 bases at J, with 11 bases in the middle. The CDR3 is 14 amino acids. CDR3 bases: TGTGCCAGCAGCTCGGGTCTGGCAGGAAACACCATATATTTT. Translated, it gives CASSSGLAGNTIYF. The full variable domain, with the rest looked up from reference TRBV7-6 and TRBJ1-3, is GAGVSQSPRYKVTKRGQDVALRCDPISGHVSLYWYRQALGQGPEFLTYFNYEAQQDKSGLPNDRFSAERPEGSISTLTIQRTEQRDSAMYRCASSSGLAGNTIYFGEGSWLTVV.